What follows describes a single T cell receptor beta chain. This clonotype appeared many times. Its antigen remains unidentified. Base qualities are not provided; no much larger clone lies one nucleotide away. This sample is drawn from a study of blood T cells in healthy people across ages (dated by TCRdb to about 2015). Describing the broader study: In model experiments, roughly one uniquely barcoded TCR beta cDNA molecule per two T cells was captured by template switching. To track age-related changes in TCR beta repertoire diversity, the study relied on deep sequencing normalized with unique cDNA molecular identifiers. The donors were divided into four age groups: young (average approximately 17 years), middle-aged (about 40), aged (approximately 62) and long-lived (82). To avoid experimental bias, donors of different ages were randomly spread across the sequencing lanes. The study analyzed two additional independent replicas of 1 million unique cDNA reads from the same blood draw for two donors, one aged 18 to 29 and one aged 80 or older.

The CDR3 sequence holds 15 residues, the cysteine and phenylalanine included. The sequence is cut down to CDR3 DNA, 45 bases in frame from base 1. V gives up 0 bases and J gives up 6 bases, and the segment between their germline ends measures 14 bases. Sequences SGHTA (CDR1) and FQGNSA (CDR2) are obtained from the germline V gene. The method was 5' RACE. This sample was sequenced with an Illumina HiSeq 2500. A second roughly 7 to 11 cycle PCR used a sample-barcoded 5' primer and a J-beta primer mix. Each TCR beta cDNA molecule received a unique molecular identifier from a template-switch 5' adaptor carrying 12 random nucleotides. Each sample yielded at least 2.5 million CDR3-containing paired-end reads. The Mint cDNA synthesis kit, primed by a TRBC-specific oligonucleotide, was used to synthesize first-strand cDNA from all RNA. All cDNA was treated with uracil-DNA glycosylase and then went through a first 18-cycle PCR with the universal primers M1SS and BC2_uni_R. Turning to the authors' computational methods: For normalization, 1 million high-quality reads, each with a distinct molecular identifier, were randomly selected from each sample. Instead of being binned into consensus sequences, reads with shared molecular identifiers were discarded. MiTCR, run with a Q25 quality threshold and the strictest error-elimination algorithm, handled CDR3 identification, clonotype clustering and error correction. A nonparametric unseen species model with Euler transformation was used to estimate lower-bound total TCR beta diversity. In-frame beta chains were kept once TCRdb had trimmed the public reads at Q25 with fastp and called clones with MiXCR. Rows are combined by CDR3 protein, so each entry shows the most common genes and DNA. For this entry, the V and J calls and clone size follow TCRdb and not the study's own pipeline. The sample data list roughly 900,000 distinct CDR3 sequences, and about 30% of these were observed just once. The ten biggest clones cover approximately 15% of the sample.

The approximately 39 donors, aged roughly 6 to 90 years, were systemically healthy Caucasian individuals from Russia. Each donor gave roughly 9 milliliters of peripheral blood, drawn into EDTA-treated Vacutainer tubes. PBMCs were isolated by Ficoll-Paque density-gradient centrifugation, with at least 7 million obtained per sample. Total RNA was extracted from PBMCs with Trizol reagent, with at least 5.5 micrograms obtained per sample. For every donor, an aliquot of PBMCs went through flow cytometry to measure the percentages of naive CD45RAhigh/CD27high T cells. General findings and caveats noted by the study authors: Observed TCR beta diversity correlated strongly with the percentage of naive T cells measured by flow cytometry. As age increased, observed TCR beta diversity per million T cells dropped in a roughly linear way, and a significant reduction was already evident by age around 41. Because donor CMV infection status was unknown, age-related changes in expanded clonotypes were potentially confounded. Compared with the aged group, the long-lived group had more naive CD4+ T cells, fewer expanded clones and increased TCR diversity, a pattern suggesting age selection. Total diversity estimates from one million sequenced T cells were considered lower bounds and underestimates. Because profiling used bulk unsorted PBMCs, naive and antigen-experienced compartments could not be compared conclusively.

Rearrangement joined TRBV7-2 to TRBJ1-2; possibly the D gene is TRBD1, per 5 matching bases. The source is an elderly woman in good health. The sequenced sample consisted of blood. The CDR3 corresponds to CASSLARGFQDGYTF. The DNA sequence is TGTGCCAGCAGCTTAGCAAGGGGATTTCAGGATGGCTACACCTTC. The full variable domain, with segments outside the CDR3 supplied by the reference TRBV7-2 and TRBJ1-2 proteins, appears as GAGVSQSPSNKVTEKGKDVELRCDPISGHTALYWYRQSLGQGLEFLIYFQGNSAPDKSGLPSDRFSAERTGGSVSTLTIQRTQQEDSAVYLCASSLARGFQDGYTFGSGTRLTVV.